The 2 T cell receptor beta chains presented below share a single source sample, sequenced in a study of blood T cell repertoires in COVID-19. Method: immunoSEQ multiplex PCR; TCRdb's copy keeps in-frame clones and lacks some. The table shows 75,000 to 100,000 clones, with approximately 78% occurring only once. The sequencing input was peripheral blood. The receptors stem from a human donor in a cohort sampled during active COVID-19.

The chain is built from TRBV14 and TRBJ1-1; 11 bases align to TRBD1. This CDR3 spans 18 amino acids. The V segment lost 4 bases and the J segment 6 bases; nucleotides outside the gene matches: 16. Germline V CDR1 and CDR2: SGHDN, FVKESK. CDR3 nucleotide sequence: TGTGCCAGCAGCCCCCAACCCGGACAGGGGGCCGAGGGGCCTGAAGCTTTCTTT. Translation gives CASSPQPGQGAEGPEAFF.

The chain uses TRBV9 and TRBJ2-3; no firm D call. V was pared by 0 bases and J by 0 bases, with 8 bases between. From germline, CDR1 is SGDLS and CDR2 YYNGEE. The CDR3 covers 15 residues. CDR3 region: CASSVGDTSTDTQYF. The CDR3 DNA follows: TGTGCCAGCAGCGTAGGCGACACAAGCACAGATACGCAGTATTTT.